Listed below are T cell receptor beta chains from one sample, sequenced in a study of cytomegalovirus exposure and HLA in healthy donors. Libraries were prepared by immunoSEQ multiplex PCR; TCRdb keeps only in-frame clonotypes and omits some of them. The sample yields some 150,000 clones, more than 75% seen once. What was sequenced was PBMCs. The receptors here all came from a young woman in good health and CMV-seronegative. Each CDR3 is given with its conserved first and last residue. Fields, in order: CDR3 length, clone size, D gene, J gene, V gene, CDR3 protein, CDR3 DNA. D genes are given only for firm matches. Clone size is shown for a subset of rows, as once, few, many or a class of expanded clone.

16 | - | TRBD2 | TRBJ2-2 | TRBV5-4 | CASSQGTRSNTGELFF | TGTGCCAGCAGCCAAGGGACTAGATCGAACACCGGGGAGCTGTTTTTT
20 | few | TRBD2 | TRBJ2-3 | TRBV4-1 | CASRDVRRAGAQLGTDTQYF | TGCGCCAGCAGAGACGTTCGGAGAGCGGGAGCTCAATTGGGGACAGATACGCAGTATTTT
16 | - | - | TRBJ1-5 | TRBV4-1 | CASSQVDTRRDQPQHF | TGCGCCAGCAGCCAAGTTGACACAAGGCGGGATCAGCCCCAGCATTTT
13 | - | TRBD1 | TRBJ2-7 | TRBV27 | CASSPGQGYEQYF | TGTGCCAGCAGTCCGGGACAGGGCTACGAGCAGTACTTC
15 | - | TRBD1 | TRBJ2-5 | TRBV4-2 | CASSQWGQGQETQYF | TGTGCCAGCAGCCAATGGGGACAGGGTCAAGAGACCCAGTACTTC
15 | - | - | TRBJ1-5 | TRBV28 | CASSSHQGYNQPQHF | TGTGCCAGCAGTTCTCATCAGGGATACAATCAGCCCCAGCATTTT
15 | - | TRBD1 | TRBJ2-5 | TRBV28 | CASSPAPGGQETQYF | TGTGCCAGCAGTCCAGCTCCAGGGGGCCAAGAGACCCAGTACTTC
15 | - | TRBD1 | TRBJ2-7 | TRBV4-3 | CASSRTETGPGEQYF | TGCGCCAGCAGCCGGACTGAGACAGGGCCTGGGGAGCAGTACTTC
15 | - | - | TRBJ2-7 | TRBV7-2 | CASSLEGRRADEQYF | TGTGCCAGCAGCCTCGAGGGACGGAGGGCCGACGAGCAGTACTTC
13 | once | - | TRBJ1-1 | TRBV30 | CAWISWRGTEAFF | TGTGCCTGGATATCGTGGCGGGGCACTGAAGCTTTCTTT
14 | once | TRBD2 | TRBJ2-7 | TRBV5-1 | CASSLTPGGREQYF | TGCGCCAGCAGCCTAACTCCGGGGGGAAGGGAGCAGTACTTC
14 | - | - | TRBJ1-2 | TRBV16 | CASSQRVTVEGYTF | TGTGCCAGCAGCCAGCGGGTGACGGTGGAGGGCTACACCTTC
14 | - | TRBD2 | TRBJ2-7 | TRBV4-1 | CASSRGLAGGEQYF | TGCGCCAGCAGCCGCGGACTAGCGGGGGGCGAGCAGTACTTC
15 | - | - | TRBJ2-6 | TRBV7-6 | CASSPQDSGANVLTF | TGTGCCAGCAGCCCGCAGGACTCTGGGGCCAACGTCCTGACTTTC
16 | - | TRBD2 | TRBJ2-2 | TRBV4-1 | CASSQLLAGDTGELFF | TGCGCCAGCAGCCAGTTACTAGCGGGAGACACCGGGGAGCTGTTTTTT
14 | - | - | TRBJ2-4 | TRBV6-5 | CASSSWTISNIQYF | TGTGCCAGCAGTTCCTGGACAATCTCTAACATTCAGTACTTC
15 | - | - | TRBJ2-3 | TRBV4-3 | CASSQTGQSTDTQYF | TGCGCCAGCAGCCAGACTGGACAGAGCACAGATACGCAGTATTTT
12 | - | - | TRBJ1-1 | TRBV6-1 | CASSVANTEAFF | TGTGCCAGCAGTGTGGCGAACACTGAAGCTTTCTTT
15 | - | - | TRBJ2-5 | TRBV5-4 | CASSLGFASQETQYF | TGTGCCAGCAGCTTGGGTTTTGCCAGCCAAGAGACCCAGTACTTC
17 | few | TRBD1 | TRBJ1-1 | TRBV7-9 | CASSPMRGLRRNTEAFF | TGTGCCAGCAGCCCCATGAGGGGGCTGAGGAGGAACACTGAAGCTTTCTTT
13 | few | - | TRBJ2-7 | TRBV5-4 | CASSSRTAYEQYF | TGTGCCAGCAGCTCTCGGACAGCCTACGAGCAGTACTTC
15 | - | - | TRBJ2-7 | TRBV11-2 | CASSLARGSVYEQYF | TGTGCCAGCAGCTTAGCACGGGGTAGCGTCTACGAGCAGTACTTC
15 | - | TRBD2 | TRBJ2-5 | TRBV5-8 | CASSFGGALGETQYF | TGTGCCAGCAGCTTCGGGGGGGCATTGGGAGAGACCCAGTACTTC
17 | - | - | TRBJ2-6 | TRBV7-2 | CASSLGAQGSGANVLTF | TGTGCCAGCAGCTTAGGCGCACAGGGTTCTGGGGCCAACGTCCTGACTTTC
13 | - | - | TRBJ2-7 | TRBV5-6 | CTSSLANSYEQYF | TGTACCAGCAGCTTGGCCAACTCCTACGAGCAGTACTTC
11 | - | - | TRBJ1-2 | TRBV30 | CAWSDRHGYTF | TGTGCCTGGAGCGACAGGCATGGCTACACCTTC
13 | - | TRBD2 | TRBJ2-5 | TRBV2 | CASSGEGWETQYF | TGTGCCAGCAGTGGGGAGGGGTGGGAGACCCAGTACTTC
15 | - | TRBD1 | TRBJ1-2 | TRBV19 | CASSLTGGSVYGYTF | TGTGCCAGTAGTCTCACAGGGGGCTCGGTCTATGGCTACACCTTC
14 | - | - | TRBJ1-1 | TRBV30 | CAFTLWGWDTEAFF | TGTGCCTTCACTCTATGGGGCTGGGACACTGAAGCTTTCTTT
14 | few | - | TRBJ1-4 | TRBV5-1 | CASSLGGDSEKLFF | TGCGCCAGCAGCTTGGGAGGGGACTCCGAAAAACTGTTTTTT
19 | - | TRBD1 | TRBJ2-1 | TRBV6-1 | CASSEGAGGFQISYNEQFF | TGTGCCAGCAGTGAAGGTGCAGGGGGTTTCCAGATCTCCTACAATGAGCAGTTCTTC
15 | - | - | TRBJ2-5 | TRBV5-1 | CASSLGGGAQETQYF | TGCGCCAGCAGCTTGGGAGGCGGGGCACAAGAGACCCAGTACTTC
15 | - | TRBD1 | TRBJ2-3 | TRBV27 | CASSSWGQGTDTQYF | TGTGCCAGCAGTTCCTGGGGACAGGGAACAGATACGCAGTATTTT
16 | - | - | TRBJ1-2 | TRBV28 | CASRSYNRVGSYGYTF | TGTGCCAGCAGATCATACAATCGGGTGGGGAGCTATGGCTACACCTTC
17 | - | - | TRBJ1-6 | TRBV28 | CASSLLMGAEYNSPLHF | TGTGCCAGCAGTTTATTAATGGGCGCCGAATATAATTCACCCCTCCACTTT
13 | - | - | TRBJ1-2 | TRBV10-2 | CASSTRGGYGYTF | TGCGCCAGCAGTACCAGGGGTGGCTATGGCTACACCTTC
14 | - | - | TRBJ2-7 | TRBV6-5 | CASSYSTTYYEQYF | TGTGCCAGCAGTTACTCGACTACTTACTACGAGCAGTACTTC
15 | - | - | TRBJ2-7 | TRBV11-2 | CASSPFRGGSYEQYF | TGTGCCAGCAGCCCCTTTCGAGGGGGTAGCTACGAGCAGTACTTC
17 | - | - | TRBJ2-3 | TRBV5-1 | CASSPLGGSGAYLGQYF | TGCGCCAGCAGCCCCCTTGGGGGGTCGGGAGCCTACTTAGGGCAGTATTTT
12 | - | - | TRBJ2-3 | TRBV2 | CASSRVADTQYF | TGTGCCAGCAGTAGAGTCGCAGATACGCAGTATTTT
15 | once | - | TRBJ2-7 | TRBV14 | CASSQEIATAYEQYF | TGTGCCAGCAGCCAAGAAATCGCTACAGCCTACGAGCAGTACTTC
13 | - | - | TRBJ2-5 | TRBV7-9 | CASSNQGRETQYF | TGTGCCAGCAGCAATCAGGGGCGGGAGACCCAGTACTTC
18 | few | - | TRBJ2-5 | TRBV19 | CASSLTRPGPRRAETQYF | TGTGCCAGTAGTCTTACCCGGCCGGGACCAAGGAGGGCAGAGACCCAGTACTTC
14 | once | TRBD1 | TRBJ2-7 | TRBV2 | CASSDRGSSYEQYF | TGTGCCAGCAGCGACAGGGGAAGCTCCTACGAGCAGTACTTC